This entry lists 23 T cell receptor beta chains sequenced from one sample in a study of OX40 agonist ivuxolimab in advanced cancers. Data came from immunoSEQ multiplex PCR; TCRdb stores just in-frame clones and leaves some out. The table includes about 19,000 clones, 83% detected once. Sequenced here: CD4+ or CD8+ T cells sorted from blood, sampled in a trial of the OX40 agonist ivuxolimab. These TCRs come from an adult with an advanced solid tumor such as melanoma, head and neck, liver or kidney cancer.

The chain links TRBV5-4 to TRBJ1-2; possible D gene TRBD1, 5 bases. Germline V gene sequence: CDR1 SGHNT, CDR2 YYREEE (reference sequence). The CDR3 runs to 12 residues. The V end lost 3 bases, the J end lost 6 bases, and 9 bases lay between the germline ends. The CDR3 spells CASSWGDNGYTF. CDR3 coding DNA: TGTGCCAGCAGCTGGGGGGATAATGGCTACACCTTC.

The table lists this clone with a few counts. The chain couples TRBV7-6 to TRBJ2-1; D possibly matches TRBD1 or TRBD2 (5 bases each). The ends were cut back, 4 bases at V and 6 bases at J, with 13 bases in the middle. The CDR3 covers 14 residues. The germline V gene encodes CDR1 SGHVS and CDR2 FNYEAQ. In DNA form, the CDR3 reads TGTGCCAGCAGCTCAACCGGGACCCCCAATGAGCAGTTCTTC. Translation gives CASSSTGTPNEQFF.

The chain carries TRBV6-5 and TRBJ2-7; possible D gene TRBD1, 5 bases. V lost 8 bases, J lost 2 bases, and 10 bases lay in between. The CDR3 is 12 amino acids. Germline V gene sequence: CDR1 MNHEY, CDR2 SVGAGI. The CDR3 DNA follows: TGTGCCAGCGGGGCTTATCCCTACGAGCAGTACTTC. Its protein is CASGAYPYEQYF.

CDR3: CASSFGTAGFMYF. DNA for the CDR3: TGTGCCAGCAGCTTTGGGACAGCGGGGTTTATGTACTTC. The genes are TRBV5-5 and TRBJ2-7; possibly TRBD1 or TRBD2 for D (7 bases each). CDR3 length: 13 amino acids. The ends were cut back, 2 bases at V and 12 bases at J, with 18 bases in the middle. The V gene's germline CDR1 is SGHKS and CDR2 YYEKEE (reference sequence).

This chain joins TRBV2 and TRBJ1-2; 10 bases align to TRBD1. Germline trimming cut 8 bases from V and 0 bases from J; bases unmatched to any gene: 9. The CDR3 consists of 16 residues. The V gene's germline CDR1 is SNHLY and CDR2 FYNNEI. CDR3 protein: CASYGDRGQANYGYTF. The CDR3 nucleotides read TGTGCCAGCTATGGGGACAGGGGCCAAGCTAACTATGGCTACACCTTC.

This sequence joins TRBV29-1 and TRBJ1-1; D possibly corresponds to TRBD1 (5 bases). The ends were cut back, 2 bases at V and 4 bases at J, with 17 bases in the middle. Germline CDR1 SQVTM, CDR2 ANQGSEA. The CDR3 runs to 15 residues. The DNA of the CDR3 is TGCAGCGTTGAATTTAGGGGAAAGGGGAGCACTGAAGCTTTCTTT. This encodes CSVEFRGKGSTEAFF.

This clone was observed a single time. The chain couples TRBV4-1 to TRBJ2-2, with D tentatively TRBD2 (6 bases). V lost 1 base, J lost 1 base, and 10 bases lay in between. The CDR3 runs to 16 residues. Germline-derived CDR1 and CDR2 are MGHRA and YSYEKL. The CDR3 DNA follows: TGCGCCAGCAGCCAAGCTCAGGGACTGAACACCGGGGAGCTGTTTTTT. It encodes CASSQAQGLNTGELFF.

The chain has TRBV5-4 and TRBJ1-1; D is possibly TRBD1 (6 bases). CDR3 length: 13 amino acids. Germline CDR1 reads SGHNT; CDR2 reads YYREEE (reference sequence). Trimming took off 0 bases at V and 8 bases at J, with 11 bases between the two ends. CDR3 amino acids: CASSLAPGQEAFF. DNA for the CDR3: TGTGCCAGCAGCTTGGCCCCCGGACAGGAAGCTTTCTTT. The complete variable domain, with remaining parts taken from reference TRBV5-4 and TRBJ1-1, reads ETGVTQSPTHLIKTRGQQVTLRCSSQSGHNTVSWYQQALGQGPQFIFQYYREEENGRGNFPPRFSGLQFPNYSSELNVNALELDDSALYLCASSLAPGQEAFFGQGTRLTVV.

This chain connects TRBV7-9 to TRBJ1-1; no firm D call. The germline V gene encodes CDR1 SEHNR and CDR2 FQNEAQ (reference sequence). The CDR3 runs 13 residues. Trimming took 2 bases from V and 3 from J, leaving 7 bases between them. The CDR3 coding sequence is TGTGCCAGCAGCTTACCCCCAGACACTGAAGCTTTCTTT. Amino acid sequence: CASSLPPDTEAFF.

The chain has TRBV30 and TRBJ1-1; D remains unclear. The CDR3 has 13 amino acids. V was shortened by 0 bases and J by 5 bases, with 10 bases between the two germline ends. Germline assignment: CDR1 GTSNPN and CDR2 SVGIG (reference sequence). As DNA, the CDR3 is TGTGCCTGGAGTGTTGGACCAGGTACTGAAGCTTTCTTT. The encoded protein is CAWSVGPGTEAFF.

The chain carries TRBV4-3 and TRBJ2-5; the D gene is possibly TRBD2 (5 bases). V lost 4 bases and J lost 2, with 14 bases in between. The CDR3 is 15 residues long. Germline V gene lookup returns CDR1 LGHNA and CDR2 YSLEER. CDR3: CASSPSSAEQETQYF. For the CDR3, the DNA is TGCGCCAGCAGCCCGTCGTCAGCGGAGCAAGAGACCCAGTACTTC.

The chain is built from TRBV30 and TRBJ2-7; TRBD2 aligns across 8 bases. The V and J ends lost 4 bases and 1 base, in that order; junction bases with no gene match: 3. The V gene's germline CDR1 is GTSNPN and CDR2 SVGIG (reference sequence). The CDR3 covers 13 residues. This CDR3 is CAWTLAESYEQYF. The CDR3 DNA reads TGTGCCTGGACACTAGCGGAATCCTACGAGCAGTACTTC.

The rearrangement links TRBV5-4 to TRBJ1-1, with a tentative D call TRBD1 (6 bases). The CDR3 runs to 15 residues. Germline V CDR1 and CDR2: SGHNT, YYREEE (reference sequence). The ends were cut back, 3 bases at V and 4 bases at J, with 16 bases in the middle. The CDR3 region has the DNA TGTGCCAGCAGCTCGGGAACAGGGTGGGGCACTGAAGCTTTCTTT. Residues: CASSSGTGWGTEAFF.

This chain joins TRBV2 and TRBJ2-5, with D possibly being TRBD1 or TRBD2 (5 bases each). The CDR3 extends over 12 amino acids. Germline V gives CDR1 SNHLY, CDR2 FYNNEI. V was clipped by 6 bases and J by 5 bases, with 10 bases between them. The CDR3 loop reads CASRGVGETQYF. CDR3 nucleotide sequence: TGTGCCAGCAGGGGGGTAGGGGAGACCCAGTACTTC.

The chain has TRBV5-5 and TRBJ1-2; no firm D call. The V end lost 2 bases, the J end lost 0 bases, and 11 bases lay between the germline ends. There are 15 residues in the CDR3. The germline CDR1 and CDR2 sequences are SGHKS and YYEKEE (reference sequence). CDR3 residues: CASSFRTATNYGYTF. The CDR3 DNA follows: TGTGCCAGCAGCTTCCGGACTGCGACTAACTATGGCTACACCTTC.

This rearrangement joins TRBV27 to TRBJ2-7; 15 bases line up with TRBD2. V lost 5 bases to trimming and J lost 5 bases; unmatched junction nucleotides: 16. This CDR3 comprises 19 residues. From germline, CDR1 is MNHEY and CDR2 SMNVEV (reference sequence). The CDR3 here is CASSNNGWTSGGASHEQYF. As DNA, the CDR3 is TGTGCCAGCAGTAATAACGGCTGGACTAGCGGGGGGGCGAGTCACGAGCAGTACTTC.

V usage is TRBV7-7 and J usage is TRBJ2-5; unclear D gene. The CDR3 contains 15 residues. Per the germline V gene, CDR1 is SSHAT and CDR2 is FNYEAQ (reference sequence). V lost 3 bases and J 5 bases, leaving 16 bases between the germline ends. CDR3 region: CASSLVLASRETQYF. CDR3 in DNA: TGTGCCAGCAGCTTGGTTTTAGCCTCTCGGGAGACCCAGTACTTC.

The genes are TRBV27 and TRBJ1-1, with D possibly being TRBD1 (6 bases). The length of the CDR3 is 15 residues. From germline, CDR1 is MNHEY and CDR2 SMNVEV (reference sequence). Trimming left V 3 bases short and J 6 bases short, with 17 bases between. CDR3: CASSLSGGPPPEAFF. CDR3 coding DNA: TGTGCCAGCAGTTTGAGCGGGGGGCCACCCCCTGAAGCTTTCTTT.

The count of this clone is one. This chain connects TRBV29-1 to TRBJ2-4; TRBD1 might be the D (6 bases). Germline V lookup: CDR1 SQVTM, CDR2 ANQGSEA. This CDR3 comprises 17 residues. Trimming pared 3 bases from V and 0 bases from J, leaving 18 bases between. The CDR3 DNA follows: TGCAGCGTTGAGGGTGGGGGCTTTCGACTAGCCAAAAACATTCAGTACTTC. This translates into CSVEGGGFRLAKNIQYF.

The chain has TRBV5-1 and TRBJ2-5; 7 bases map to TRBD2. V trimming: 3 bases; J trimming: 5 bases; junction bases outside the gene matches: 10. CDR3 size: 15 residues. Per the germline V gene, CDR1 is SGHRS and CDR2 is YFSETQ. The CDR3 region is CASSSYGGEGETQYF. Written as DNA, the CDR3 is TGCGCCAGCAGCTCCTACGGCGGGGAGGGGGAGACCCAGTACTTC.

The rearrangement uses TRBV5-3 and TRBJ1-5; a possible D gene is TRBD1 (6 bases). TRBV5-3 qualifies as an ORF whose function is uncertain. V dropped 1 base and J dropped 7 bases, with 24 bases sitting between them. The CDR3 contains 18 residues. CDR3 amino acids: CARSLWIVGHQKGQPQHF. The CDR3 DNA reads TGTGCCAGAAGCTTGTGGATCGTGGGACACCAGAAGGGACAGCCCCAGCATTTT.

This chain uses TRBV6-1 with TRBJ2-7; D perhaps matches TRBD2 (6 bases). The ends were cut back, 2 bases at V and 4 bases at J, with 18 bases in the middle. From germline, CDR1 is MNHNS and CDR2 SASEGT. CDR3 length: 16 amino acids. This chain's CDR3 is CASSESVGLFTYEQYF. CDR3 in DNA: TGTGCCAGCAGTGAATCTGTGGGACTCTTTACTTACGAGCAGTACTTC.

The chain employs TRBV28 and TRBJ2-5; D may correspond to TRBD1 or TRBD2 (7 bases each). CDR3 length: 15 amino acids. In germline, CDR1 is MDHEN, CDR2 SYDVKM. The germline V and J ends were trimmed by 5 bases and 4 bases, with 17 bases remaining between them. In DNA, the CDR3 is TGTGCCAGCAGTCCCTCAGGGGGGGCGGGAGAGACCCAGTACTTC. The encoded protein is CASSPSGGAGETQYF. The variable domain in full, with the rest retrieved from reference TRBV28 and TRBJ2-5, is DVKVTQSSRYLVKRTGEKVFLECVQDMDHENMFWYRQDPGLGLRLIYFSYDVKMKEKGDIPEGYSVSREKKERFSLILESASTNQTSMYLCASSPSGGAGETQYFGPGTRLLVL.